This T cell receptor (beta chain) was identified during a study of vaccination and CD4 T cells after COVID-19. Germline CDR1 GTSNPN, CDR2 SVGIG (reference sequence). This CDR3 contains 11 residues. Sequenced with the Oncomine TCR Beta short-read assay was DNA taken from cultured CD4+ T cells. TCRdb re-derived calls from the PCR reads in MiXCR, one entry per CDR3 protein. The sample consists of under 15,000 distinct CDR3 sequences, roughly 36% of them appearing once. Regarding this clonotype: As yet, its antigen is unknown. A junction end diverges from the germline sequence, so it may reflect a read error.

Sample treatment: approximately nine-day PBMC culture with coronavirus spike peptide pools or control peptides (ViraFEST assay). V is TRBV30 and J is TRBJ2-4; 11 bases map to TRBD1. Material for sequencing was cultured CD4+ T cells from blood. This clonotype originated in a human donor with COVID-19. In DNA, the CDR3 is TGTGCCTGGAGTGCCCGGGACAGGGGGAACTTC. Translating gives CAWSARDRGNF.